The rows below give T cell receptor beta chains drawn from one sample of a study of blood T cell repertoires in COVID-19. The assay was immunoSEQ multiplex PCR, and TCRdb's table has in-frame clones only and misses some. Of 200,000 or so clones in the sample, nearly 90% are singletons; the top ten hold under 14%. Sequencing input: PBMCs or T cells enriched from blood (not recorded which). The receptor source for this set is a man in his thirties or forties who had recovered from COVID-19. Both conserved end residues are part of each CDR3. The D gene is left open where the match is weak. Clone size, where shown, is once, few, many, or a class for clones that have expanded.

NA 16 TRBJ2-1 NA TRBV5-1 CASSLEPTGVGGEQFF TGCGCCAGCAGCTTAGAGCCAACGGGTGTAGGTGGTGAGCAGTTCTTC
TRBD1 15 TRBJ2-6 few TRBV11-2 CASSHRGTGANVLTF TGTGCCAGCAGCCACAGGGGAACTGGGGCCAACGTCCTGACTTTC
NA 13 TRBJ1-2 NA TRBV4-1 CASSQEGRYGYTF TGCGCCAGCAGCCAAGAGGGCAGGTATGGCTACACCTTC
TRBD2 16 TRBJ2-1 NA TRBV18 CASSQYDPASGESQFF TGTGCCAGCTCACAATACGACCCGGCTAGCGGGGAATCCCAGTTCTTC
NA 12 TRBJ1-2 NA TRBV24-1 CATSDYFYGYTF TGTGCCACCAGTGATTACTTCTATGGCTACACCTTC
TRBD1 10 TRBJ1-2 NA TRBV2 CASSGTVYTF TGTGCCAGCAGCGGGACAGTCTACACCTTC
TRBD2 15 TRBJ2-2 NA TRBV25-1 CASSSSGSLGGELFF TGTGCCAGCAGTTCTAGCGGGAGTCTCGGCGGGGAGCTGTTTTTT
NA 12 TRBJ1-2 NA TRBV14 CASSRTGLAYTF TGTGCCAGCAGCCGAACAGGCTTGGCCTACACCTTC
NA 15 TRBJ1-6 NA TRBV28 CASSTPKTEDSPLHF TGTGCCAGCAGTACCCCCAAGACAGAAGATTCACCCCTCCACTTT
NA 15 TRBJ1-2 few TRBV7-9 CASSSMGLDSSGYTF TGTGCCAGCAGCTCTATGGGTTTGGATTCTAGTGGCTACACCTTC
TRBD1 17 TRBJ2-6 NA TRBV5-1 CASSVGPRGFGANVLTF TGCGCCAGCAGCGTTGGCCCCAGGGGGTTTGGGGCCAACGTCCTGACTTTC
TRBD1 15 TRBJ2-5 NA TRBV4-3 CASSQLTGGMETQYF TGCGCCAGCAGCCAATTGACAGGGGGCATGGAGACCCAGTACTTC
NA 14 TRBJ2-7 many TRBV3-1/TRBV3-2 CASSQDTGRLRQYF TGTGCCAGCAGCCAAGATACAGGCCGGCTACGGCAGTACTTC
NA 15 TRBJ2-2 NA TRBV9 CASSPRDKNTGELFF TGTGCCAGCAGCCCTCGGGACAAGAACACCGGGGAGCTGTTTTTT
TRBD2 14 TRBJ2-5 NA TRBV11-1 CASSSGLAGATQYF TGTGCCAGCAGCTCGGGACTAGCGGGGGCCACCCAGTACTTC
TRBD2 15 TRBJ2-5 once TRBV6-5 CASSSPGTSGETQYF TGTGCCAGCAGTTCCCCAGGGACTAGCGGGGAGACCCAGTACTTC
NA 11 TRBJ2-1 NA TRBV10-2 CATSRGNEQFF TGCGCCACAAGTCGGGGGAATGAGCAGTTCTTC
TRBD2 14 TRBJ2-1 NA TRBV9 CASSGGLAGNEQFF TGTGCCAGCAGCGGAGGACTAGCGGGCAATGAGCAGTTCTTC
NA 13 TRBJ2-2 NA TRBV6-5 CASTLGVTGELFF TGTGCCAGCACTCTAGGGGTGACCGGGGAGCTGTTTTTT
NA 14 TRBJ1-6 NA TRBV10-2 CASSGTERNSPLHF TGCGCCAGCAGTGGGACAGAAAGAAATTCACCCCTCCACTTT
NA 12 TRBJ1-2 NA TRBV5-4 CASSFHEGGYTF TGTGCCAGCAGCTTTCATGAGGGTGGCTACACCTTC
TRBD1 13 TRBJ1-6 NA TRBV30 CAWSGQGSSPLHF TGTGCCTGGAGTGGACAGGGGAGTTCACCCCTCCACTTT
TRBD1 16 TRBJ1-3 NA TRBV27 CASSQGQASSGNTIYF TGTGCCAGCAGTCAAGGACAGGCGAGCTCTGGAAACACCATATATTTT
NA 14 TRBJ1-5 NA TRBV7-2 CASSLLGGNQPQHF TGTGCCAGCAGCTTACTAGGGGGAAATCAGCCCCAGCATTTT
TRBD2 14 TRBJ2-7 few TRBV2 CASRGPGGNYEQYF TGTGCCAGCAGGGGTCCGGGGGGGAACTACGAGCAGTACTTC
NA 13 TRBJ2-7 NA TRBV12-3/TRBV12-4 CASSLVRTYEQYF TGTGCCAGCAGTTTGGTCAGAACCTACGAGCAGTACTTC
NA 14 TRBJ1-2 NA TRBV5-3 CARSLGGQGSGYTF TGTGCCAGAAGCTTGGGGGGGCAGGGTTCTGGCTACACCTTC
TRBD2 18 TRBJ2-2 NA TRBV24-1 CATSVILAGGKNTGELFF TGTGCCACCAGTGTCATACTAGCGGGAGGGAAGAACACCGGGGAGCTGTTTTTT
NA 11 TRBJ2-1 NA TRBV28 CAISAYNEQFF TGTGCCATTTCAGCCTACAATGAGCAGTTCTTC